Below, one T cell receptor beta chain is given with its context. The antigen remains unidentified. This sample is drawn from a study of cytomegalovirus exposure and HLA in healthy donors. The study's findings and limits: Most CMV-associated TCR beta chains appeared HLA-restricted in a later analysis. It was in a later analysis that TCR association rates were seen to vary by HLA locus, highest for DRB1 and lowest for HLA-C. A later analysis linked a missense variant in DCLRE1C to the trimming of TCR beta V and J genes.

The PCR used 60 Vbeta and 13 Jbeta primers. Sequenced by immunoSEQ multiplex PCR; TCRdb stores in-frame clones only, minus some. The top ten clones hold over 7.5% of a sample with around 63,000 clones, less than 80% of them seen once. There are 16 residues in the CDR3. Deletions cut 0 bases from V and 3 bases from J, with 15 bases between. CDR1 is MGHRA and CDR2 is YSYEKL in the germline V gene. Likely unrecorded immune exposures existed in these nominally healthy donors. The clonotype originates from a man aged 55 to 69 in good health and CMV-seropositive. The V and J genes are TRBV4-1 and TRBJ2-7; the D is unclear. The source material was PBMCs. CDR3 DNA sequence: TGCGCCAGCAGCCAAGACGCACTCCGGGTAGACTACGAGCAGTACTTC. Its translation is CASSQDALRVDYEQYF.